Described below is a single TCR beta chain sequence and its context. TCRdb keeps only in-frame clones here, not all; method: immunoSEQ multiplex PCR. The sample lists about 9,200 clones; 65% to 80% were seen once. The sample belongs to a study of T cell repertoires in ileal Crohn's disease. The sample's time point: neoterminal ileum biopsy at postoperative endoscopy, about 6 months after surgery. The TCR was taken from an adult with Crohn's disease. The sequenced sample was ileal tissue.

This CDR3 reads CASSSTPRGGGPSGDTQYF. CDR3 bases: TGTGCCAGCAGCTCGACGCCCAGGGGCGGGGGGCCCTCGGGTGATACGCAGTATTTT. The V call is TRBV9, the J call TRBJ2-3, with 8 bases fitting TRBD2. CDR3 length: 19 residues. CDR1 is SGDLS and CDR2 is YYNGEE in the germline V gene. The J segment lost 6 bases and the V segment lost 4 bases, leaving 22 bases of the junction unmatched.